Described below is a single T cell receptor (beta chain) sequence and its context. The antigen is unknown. Germline CDR1 and CDR2: PRHDT and FYEKMQ (reference sequence). The V and J ends lost 3 bases and 4 bases respectively, with 6 bases between them. The CDR3 loop spans 12 amino acids. The sample belongs to a study of shared clonotypes between healthy human individuals. Notes on the study in general: Sorted-subset sequencing, rarefaction showed, was incomplete despite large depth.

Only CD45RO-negative cells positively selected for CCR7 counted as naive CD8 cells, so terminally differentiated effector memory CD45RA+ cells were excluded. All donors were healthy HIV-negative adults lacking recent acute infections or vaccinations. Profiled with immunoSEQ multiplex PCR; TCRdb holds only in-frame clones, not every one. The table has around 2,000,000 clones, about 95% seen once; the top ten hold around 1.1%. The receptor comes from a man younger than 30 in good health. Material: naive CD8+ T cells sorted from blood. The chain recombines TRBV13 with TRBJ1-1; possible D gene TRBD1, 5 bases. Here the CDR3 reads CASSLGLTEAFF. The CDR3 nucleotides read TGTGCCAGCAGCTTGGGACTCACTGAAGCTTTCTTT.